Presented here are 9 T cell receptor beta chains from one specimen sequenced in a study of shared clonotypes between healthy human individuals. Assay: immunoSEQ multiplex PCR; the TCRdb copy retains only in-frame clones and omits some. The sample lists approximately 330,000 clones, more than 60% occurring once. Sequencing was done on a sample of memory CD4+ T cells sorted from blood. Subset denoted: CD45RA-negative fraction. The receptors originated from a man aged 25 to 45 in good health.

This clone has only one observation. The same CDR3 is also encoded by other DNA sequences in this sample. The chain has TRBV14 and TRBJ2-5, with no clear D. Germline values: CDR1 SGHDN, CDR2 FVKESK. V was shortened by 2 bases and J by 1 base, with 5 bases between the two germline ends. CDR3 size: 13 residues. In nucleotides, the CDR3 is TGTGCCAGCAGCCAATTCCTCCAAGAGACCCAGTACTTC. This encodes CASSQFLQETQYF.

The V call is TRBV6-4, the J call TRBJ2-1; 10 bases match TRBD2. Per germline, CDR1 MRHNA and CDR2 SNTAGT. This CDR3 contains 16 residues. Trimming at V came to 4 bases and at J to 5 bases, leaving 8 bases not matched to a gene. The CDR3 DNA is TGTGCCAGCAGTGGACCCGAGCGGGAGGGTGACAATGAGCAGTTCTTC. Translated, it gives CASSGPEREGDNEQFF.

In nucleotides, the CDR3 is TGTGCCAGCAGCCAAGTGAAGGGTTTTACCGAGCAGTACTTC. Translating it yields CASSQVKGFTEQYF. The chain has TRBV14 and TRBJ2-7; D is unresolved. With 1 base removed from V and 6 bases from J, the gap between germline ends came to 13 bases. In germline, CDR1 is SGHDN, CDR2 FVKESK. CDR3 length: 14 residues. The variable domain in full, completed from reference TRBV14 and TRBJ2-7, reads EAGVTQFPSHSVIEKGQTVTLRCDPISGHDNLYWYRRVMGKEIKFLLHFVKESKQDESGMPNNRFLAERTGGTYSTLKVQPAELEDSGVYFCASSQVKGFTEQYFGPGTRLTVT.

CDR3 sequence reads: CASSEGGTGKETQYF. CDR3 nucleotide sequence: TGTGCCAGCAGTGAAGGAGGGACAGGGAAAGAGACCCAGTACTTC. The chain is built from TRBV2 and TRBJ2-5; 9 nucleotides agree with TRBD1. The CDR3 consists of 15 residues. Germline CDR1 and CDR2: SNHLY and FYNNEI. The ends lost 1 base at V and 3 bases at J; junction bases unmatched: 3.

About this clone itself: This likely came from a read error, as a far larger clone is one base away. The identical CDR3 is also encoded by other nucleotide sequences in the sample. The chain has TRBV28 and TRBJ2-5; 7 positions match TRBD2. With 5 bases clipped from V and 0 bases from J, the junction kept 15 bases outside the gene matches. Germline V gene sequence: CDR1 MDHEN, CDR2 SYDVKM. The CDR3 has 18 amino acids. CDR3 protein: CASSLPSGLFGYQETQYF. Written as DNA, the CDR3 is TGTGCCAGCAGTCTCCCTAGCGGACTTTTCGGGTACCAAGAGACCCAGTACTTC.

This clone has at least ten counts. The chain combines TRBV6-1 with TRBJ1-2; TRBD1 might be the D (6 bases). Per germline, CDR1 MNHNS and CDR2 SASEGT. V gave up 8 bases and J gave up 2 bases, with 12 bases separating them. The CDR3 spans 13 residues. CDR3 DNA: TGTGCCAGCGTCGGGGGCAGGAACTATGGCTACACCTTC. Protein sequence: CASVGGRNYGYTF.

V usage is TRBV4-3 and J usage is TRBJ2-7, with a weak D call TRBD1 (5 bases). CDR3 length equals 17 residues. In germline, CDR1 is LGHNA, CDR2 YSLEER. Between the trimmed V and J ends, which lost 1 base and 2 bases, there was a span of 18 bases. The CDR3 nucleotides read TGCGCCAGCAGCCAAGGACCCCGACAGTCCGAGCCCTACGAGCAGTACTTC. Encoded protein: CASSQGPRQSEPYEQYF.

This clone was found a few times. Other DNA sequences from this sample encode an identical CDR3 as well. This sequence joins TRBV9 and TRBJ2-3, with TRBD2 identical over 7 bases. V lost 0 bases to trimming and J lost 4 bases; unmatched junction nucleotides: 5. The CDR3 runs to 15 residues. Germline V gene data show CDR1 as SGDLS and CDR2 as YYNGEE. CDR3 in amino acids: CASSVVSGGSDTQYF. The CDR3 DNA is TGTGCCAGCAGCGTAGTCTCGGGAGGTTCAGATACGCAGTATTTT.

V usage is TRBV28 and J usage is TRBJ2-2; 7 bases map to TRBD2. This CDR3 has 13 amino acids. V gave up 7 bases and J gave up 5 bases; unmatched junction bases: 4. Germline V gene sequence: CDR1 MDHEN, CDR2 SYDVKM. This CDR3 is CASTSGGTGELFF. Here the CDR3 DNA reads TGTGCCAGCACGTCGGGGGGAACCGGGGAGCTGTTTTTT.